This T cell receptor (beta chain) is drawn from a study of blood T cell repertoires in COVID-19. For the study at large: PBMCs, B-cell-depleted T cells, or T cells were the source of the cDNA or gDNA that made up the material.

CDR1 and CDR2 (germline): MGHRA, YSYEKL. There are 13 residues in the CDR3. V dropped 3 bases and J dropped 2 bases, with 7 bases sitting between them. Methods used by the authors: Amplification of reference gene primers provided the estimated nucleated cell counts. Libraries were prepared by immunoSEQ multiplex PCR; TCRdb keeps only in-frame clonotypes and omits some of them. That table furnishes V, J and clone size, whereas the DNA furnished D and trimming. The data hold about 170,000 clones, with about 90% observed a single time. Followed longitudinally, the Seattle patients had been enrolled during active infection.

The V and J genes are TRBV4-1 and TRBJ1-2, with D possibly matching TRBD1 (5 bases). This sequence was found in a woman aged 60-75 years with COVID-19, enrolled during active disease. The sample was peripheral blood. CDR3 amino acids: CASSQGQNYGYTF. In nucleotides, the CDR3 is TGCGCCAGCAGCCAGGGGCAGAACTATGGCTACACCTTC.